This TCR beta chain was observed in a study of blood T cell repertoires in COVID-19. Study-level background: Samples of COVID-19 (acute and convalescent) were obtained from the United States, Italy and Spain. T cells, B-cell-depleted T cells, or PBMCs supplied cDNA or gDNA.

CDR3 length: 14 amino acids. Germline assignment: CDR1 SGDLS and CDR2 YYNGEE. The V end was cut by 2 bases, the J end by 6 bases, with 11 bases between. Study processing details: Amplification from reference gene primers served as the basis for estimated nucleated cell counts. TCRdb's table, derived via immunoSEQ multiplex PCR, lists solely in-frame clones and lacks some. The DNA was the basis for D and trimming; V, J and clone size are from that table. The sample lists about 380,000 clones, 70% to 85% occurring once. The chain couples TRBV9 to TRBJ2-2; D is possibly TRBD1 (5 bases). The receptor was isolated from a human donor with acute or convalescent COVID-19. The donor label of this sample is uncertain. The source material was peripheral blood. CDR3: CASSVAGQPGELFF. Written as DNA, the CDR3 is TGTGCCAGCAGCGTGGCAGGGCAACCCGGGGAGCTGTTTTTT.